This is a list of T cell receptor beta chains from one sample in a study of blood T cell repertoires in COVID-19. The table came from immunoSEQ multiplex PCR; TCRdb's copy has only in-frame clones and leaves some out. Of under 500,000 clones listed, 85% to 90% are singletons. The specimen sequenced was peripheral blood. The receptor set was obtained from a woman under 40 with acute or convalescent COVID-19. The CDR3 runs from the conserved cysteine through the conserved F or W. The D gene is left open where the match is weak. The size field is filled for only some rows; it gives once, few, many or a size class.

j_gene: TRBJ1-6; d_gene: NA; abundance: few; v_gene: TRBV5-4; CDR3nt: TGTGCCAGCAGCTTCGAATTCGGGGACTATAATTCACCCCTCCACTTT; CDR3aa: CASSFEFGDYNSPLHF
j_gene: TRBJ2-2; d_gene: NA; abundance: NA; v_gene: TRBV5-1; CDR3nt: TGCGCCAGCACCCTAAGCGGGGAGCTGTTTTTT; CDR3aa: CASTLSGELFF
j_gene: TRBJ2-1; d_gene: NA; abundance: NA; v_gene: TRBV9; CDR3nt: TGTGCCAGCAGCGCGACTAGTTACAATGAGCAGTTCTTC; CDR3aa: CASSATSYNEQFF
j_gene: TRBJ1-1; d_gene: NA; abundance: NA; v_gene: TRBV7-7; CDR3nt: TGTGCCAGCAGCTCAAACTTGAACACTGAAGCTTTCTTT; CDR3aa: CASSSNLNTEAFF
j_gene: TRBJ2-1; d_gene: NA; abundance: NA; v_gene: TRBV19; CDR3nt: TGTGCCAGTACCCTGGCAGGGAACAATGAGCAGTTCTTC; CDR3aa: CASTLAGNNEQFF
j_gene: TRBJ1-1; d_gene: NA; abundance: NA; v_gene: TRBV19; CDR3nt: TGTGCCAGTAGTATCTATAACGATGAAGCTTTCTTT; CDR3aa: CASSIYNDEAFF
j_gene: TRBJ1-2; d_gene: NA; abundance: NA; v_gene: TRBV4-1; CDR3nt: TGCGCCAGCAGCCGGAGGGGCCCTGGAGACTATGGCTACACCTTC; CDR3aa: CASSRRGPGDYGYTF
j_gene: TRBJ2-7; d_gene: NA; abundance: few; v_gene: TRBV11-3; CDR3nt: TGTGCCAGCAGCCCCCGGAGCTTGCCCCACGAGCAGTACTTC; CDR3aa: CASSPRSLPHEQYF
j_gene: TRBJ1-2; d_gene: TRBD1; abundance: NA; v_gene: TRBV9; CDR3nt: TGTGCCAGCAGCGTTACCGGGACAGCTAACTATGGCTACACCTTC; CDR3aa: CASSVTGTANYGYTF
j_gene: TRBJ2-1; d_gene: TRBD2; abundance: NA; v_gene: TRBV9; CDR3nt: TGTGCCAGCAGCGGAGGGACTAGCGGTCACAATGAGCAGTTCTTC; CDR3aa: CASSGGTSGHNEQFF
j_gene: TRBJ2-5; d_gene: TRBD2; abundance: NA; v_gene: TRBV29-1; CDR3nt: TGCAGCGTTTCTCGAGAGCGGGGATGGGAGACCCAGTACTTC; CDR3aa: CSVSRERGWETQYF
j_gene: TRBJ2-3; d_gene: TRBD2; abundance: NA; v_gene: TRBV27; CDR3nt: TGTGCCAGCAGCCTCGGGCGGGGGGGCTCCCGCACGCAGTATTTT; CDR3aa: CASSLGRGGSRTQYF
j_gene: TRBJ2-5; d_gene: NA; abundance: NA; v_gene: TRBV5-1; CDR3nt: TGCGCCAGCAGCTTGGAGGGAAGTGGACACCCGTACCAAGAGACCCAGTACTTC; CDR3aa: CASSLEGSGHPYQETQYF
j_gene: TRBJ2-5; d_gene: NA; abundance: NA; v_gene: TRBV6-1; CDR3nt: TGTGCCAGCAGTGAAGTTCGACTGACTGGCCTCCAAGAGACCCAGTACTTC; CDR3aa: CASSEVRLTGLQETQYF
j_gene: TRBJ2-7; d_gene: NA; abundance: NA; v_gene: TRBV29-1; CDR3nt: TGCAGCGTTGAAGTGTCCGCAGGGTCGAAGCAGTACTTC; CDR3aa: CSVEVSAGSKQYF
j_gene: TRBJ1-5; d_gene: TRBD1; abundance: few; v_gene: TRBV19; CDR3nt: TGTGCCAGTAGGCCGACCGGACAGGGGGCATATCAGCCCCAGCATTTT; CDR3aa: CASRPTGQGAYQPQHF
j_gene: TRBJ1-3; d_gene: TRBD1; abundance: NA; v_gene: TRBV3-1/TRBV3-2; CDR3nt: TGTGCCAGCACAGGGGACAGGCGAAACACCATATATTTT; CDR3aa: CASTGDRRNTIYF
j_gene: TRBJ1-1; d_gene: TRBD1; abundance: NA; v_gene: TRBV4-1; CDR3nt: TGCGCCAGCAGCCAAGATCGGGACAGGGAGAGGGTGGGCGCTGAAGCTTTCTTT; CDR3aa: CASSQDRDRERVGAEAFF
j_gene: TRBJ1-2; d_gene: NA; abundance: once; v_gene: TRBV5-4; CDR3nt: TGTGCCAGCAGCTCTAGGCCTGGGCAATCAGGGCACTTC; CDR3aa: CASSSRPGQSGHF
j_gene: TRBJ1-2; d_gene: TRBD1; abundance: NA; v_gene: TRBV3-1/TRBV3-2; CDR3nt: TGTGCCAGCAGCCAAGATTTGGACAGGGACTATGGCTACACCTTC; CDR3aa: CASSQDLDRDYGYTF
j_gene: TRBJ1-1; d_gene: NA; abundance: NA; v_gene: TRBV4-1; CDR3nt: TGCGCCAGCAGCCAGCAGGTAAACACTGAAGCTTTCTTT; CDR3aa: CASSQQVNTEAFF
j_gene: TRBJ1-4; d_gene: TRBD1; abundance: once; v_gene: TRBV24-1; CDR3nt: TGTGCCACCAGTGATTTAAAGGGGGCGCTGAGTAATGAAAAACTGTTTTTT; CDR3aa: CATSDLKGALSNEKLFF
j_gene: TRBJ1-2; d_gene: NA; abundance: NA; v_gene: TRBV10-2; CDR3nt: TGCGCCAGCAGTGACCCGGCGGGGTTGGGAGGCTACACCTTC; CDR3aa: CASSDPAGLGGYTF
j_gene: TRBJ2-5; d_gene: TRBD2; abundance: NA; v_gene: TRBV6-6; CDR3nt: TGTGCCAGCAGTTACCGCGGGGGGCAAATCCAAGAGACCCAGTACTTC; CDR3aa: CASSYRGGQIQETQYF
j_gene: TRBJ2-3; d_gene: NA; abundance: NA; v_gene: TRBV28; CDR3nt: TGTGCCAGCAGTTCCCCGAGGGTGGAACCGCAGTATTTT; CDR3aa: CASSSPRVEPQYF
j_gene: TRBJ1-1; d_gene: NA; abundance: NA; v_gene: TRBV7-3; CDR3nt: TGTGCCAGCAGCCCGGGGGGGACTGAAGCTTTCTTT; CDR3aa: CASSPGGTEAFF
j_gene: TRBJ1-3; d_gene: NA; abundance: NA; v_gene: TRBV6-5; CDR3nt: TGTGCCAGCCGTACCCGGCAGGGAGGAAACACCATATATTTT; CDR3aa: CASRTRQGGNTIYF
j_gene: TRBJ1-1; d_gene: NA; abundance: NA; v_gene: TRBV19; CDR3nt: TGTGCCAGTAGTATGAGTGTTGAGGGCTGGGGCACTGAAGCTTTCTTT; CDR3aa: CASSMSVEGWGTEAFF
j_gene: TRBJ2-1; d_gene: NA; abundance: NA; v_gene: TRBV28; CDR3nt: TGTGCCAGCAGTTCGGGGGTACCATATGAGCAGTTCTTC; CDR3aa: CASSSGVPYEQFF
j_gene: TRBJ1-5; d_gene: NA; abundance: NA; v_gene: TRBV9; CDR3nt: TGTGCCAGCAGCGTAGGGGCAGAGTCCTATCAGCCCCAGCATTTT; CDR3aa: CASSVGAESYQPQHF
j_gene: TRBJ1-5; d_gene: NA; abundance: NA; v_gene: TRBV11-2; CDR3nt: TGTGCCAGCAGCTTAGAGGAGTCAAGAGCTTATAGCAATCAGCCCCAGCATTTT; CDR3aa: CASSLEESRAYSNQPQHF
j_gene: TRBJ2-5; d_gene: NA; abundance: NA; v_gene: TRBV6-1; CDR3nt: TGTGCCAGCAGTGATAGTCAAGAGACCCAGTACTTC; CDR3aa: CASSDSQETQYF
j_gene: TRBJ2-5; d_gene: TRBD1; abundance: NA; v_gene: TRBV2; CDR3nt: TGTGCCAGCAGTGGGGACAGACAAGAGACCCAGTACTTC; CDR3aa: CASSGDRQETQYF
j_gene: TRBJ2-7; d_gene: NA; abundance: NA; v_gene: TRBV15; CDR3nt: TGTGCCACCAGCAGAGGTAGCGGAAGCTCCTACGAGCAGTACTTC; CDR3aa: CATSRGSGSSYEQYF
j_gene: TRBJ1-5; d_gene: TRBD1; abundance: NA; v_gene: TRBV19; CDR3nt: TGTGCCAGTAGTAAGGGACAGTATCAGCCCCAGCATTTT; CDR3aa: CASSKGQYQPQHF
j_gene: TRBJ2-7; d_gene: TRBD1; abundance: NA; v_gene: TRBV2; CDR3nt: TGTGCCAGCAGTAGGGGGCCGACAGGGGGCGCATACGAGCAGTACTTC; CDR3aa: CASSRGPTGGAYEQYF
j_gene: TRBJ2-7; d_gene: NA; abundance: NA; v_gene: TRBV10-3; CDR3nt: TGTGCCATCAGTGAGTCGGGGGGGCCGCGGGGCTACGAGCAGTACTTC; CDR3aa: CAISESGGPRGYEQYF
j_gene: TRBJ1-5; d_gene: NA; abundance: few; v_gene: TRBV27; CDR3nt: TGTGCCAGCAGTTTTCAGGGGTACCAGCCCCAGCATTTT; CDR3aa: CASSFQGYQPQHF
j_gene: TRBJ2-1; d_gene: TRBD2; abundance: NA; v_gene: TRBV5-4; CDR3nt: TGTGCCAGCAGCTTGGGCCCCCTCGGGACTAACAACAATGAGCAGTTCTTC; CDR3aa: CASSLGPLGTNNNEQFF
j_gene: TRBJ2-7; d_gene: NA; abundance: NA; v_gene: TRBV4-2; CDR3nt: TGTGCCAGCAGCCAAGATCTCAGGGTTGCGTACGAGCAGTACTTC; CDR3aa: CASSQDLRVAYEQYF
j_gene: TRBJ1-4; d_gene: NA; abundance: NA; v_gene: TRBV29-1; CDR3nt: TGCAGCGTTGTAGACTTTAATGAAAAACTGTTTTTT; CDR3aa: CSVVDFNEKLFF
j_gene: TRBJ2-1; d_gene: NA; abundance: NA; v_gene: TRBV5-1; CDR3nt: TGCGCCAGCCGGAAAGCTCAGGGTTTAGGCGAGCAGTTCTTC; CDR3aa: CASRKAQGLGEQFF
j_gene: TRBJ1-1; d_gene: NA; abundance: NA; v_gene: TRBV5-8; CDR3nt: TGTGCCAGCAGCTTGGTGGCGGAATCTGAAGCTTTCTTT; CDR3aa: CASSLVAESEAFF
j_gene: TRBJ2-5; d_gene: NA; abundance: NA; v_gene: TRBV6-1; CDR3nt: TGTGCCAGCAGTGAACTTTTTGTCCCTGGGCGACAAGAGACCCAGTACTTC; CDR3aa: CASSELFVPGRQETQYF
j_gene: TRBJ2-5; d_gene: NA; abundance: once; v_gene: TRBV6-5; CDR3nt: TGTGCCAGCAAAATCGGGAGCCGAGAGACCCAGTACTTC; CDR3aa: CASKIGSRETQYF
j_gene: TRBJ2-1; d_gene: NA; abundance: NA; v_gene: TRBV5-1; CDR3nt: TGCGCCAGCAGCTTGGTAGCGGCCTACTCCTACAATGAGCAGTTCTTC; CDR3aa: CASSLVAAYSYNEQFF
j_gene: TRBJ2-5; d_gene: NA; abundance: NA; v_gene: TRBV29-1; CDR3nt: TGCAGCGTTGCAGGTTCGGTGGGCCAAGAGACCCAGTACTTC; CDR3aa: CSVAGSVGQETQYF
j_gene: TRBJ2-3; d_gene: TRBD2; abundance: NA; v_gene: TRBV13; CDR3nt: TGTGCCAGCAGCAAACGGACTAGCGGGGGGTTCACAGATACGCAGTATTTT; CDR3aa: CASSKRTSGGFTDTQYF
j_gene: TRBJ1-1; d_gene: NA; abundance: NA; v_gene: TRBV4-2; CDR3nt: TGTGCCAGCAGCCCAAGGGGGGGGAACACTGAAGCTTTCTTT; CDR3aa: CASSPRGGNTEAFF